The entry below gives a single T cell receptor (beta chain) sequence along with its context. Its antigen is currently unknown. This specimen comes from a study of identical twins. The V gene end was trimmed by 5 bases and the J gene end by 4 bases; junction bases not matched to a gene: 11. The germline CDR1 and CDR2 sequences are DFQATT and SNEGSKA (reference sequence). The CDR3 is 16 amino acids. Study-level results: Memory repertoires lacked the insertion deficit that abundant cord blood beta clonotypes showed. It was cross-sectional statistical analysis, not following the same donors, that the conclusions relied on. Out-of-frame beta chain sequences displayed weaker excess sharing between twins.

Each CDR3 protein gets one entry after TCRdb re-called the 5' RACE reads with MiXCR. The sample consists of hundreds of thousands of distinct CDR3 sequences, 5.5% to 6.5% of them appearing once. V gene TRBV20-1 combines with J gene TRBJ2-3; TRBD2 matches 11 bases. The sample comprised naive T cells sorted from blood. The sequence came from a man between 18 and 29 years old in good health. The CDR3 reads CSAPSNLAGGPDTQYF. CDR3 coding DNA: TGCAGTGCTCCCTCTAACCTAGCGGGAGGACCAGATACGCAGTATTTT.